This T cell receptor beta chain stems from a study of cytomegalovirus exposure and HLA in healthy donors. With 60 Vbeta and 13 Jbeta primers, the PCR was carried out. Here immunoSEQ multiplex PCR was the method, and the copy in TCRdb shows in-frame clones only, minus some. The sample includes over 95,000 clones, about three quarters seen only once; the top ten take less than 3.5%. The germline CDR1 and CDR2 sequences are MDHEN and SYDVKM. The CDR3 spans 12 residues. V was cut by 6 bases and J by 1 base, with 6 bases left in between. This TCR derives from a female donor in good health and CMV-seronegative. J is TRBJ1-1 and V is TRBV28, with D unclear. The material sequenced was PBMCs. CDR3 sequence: CASREENTEAFF. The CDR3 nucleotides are TGTGCCAGCAGGGAGGAGAACACTGAAGCTTTCTTT.